These 3 T cell receptor beta chains came from one sample sequenced in a study of response to subunit inactivated influenza vaccine. Via MiXCR, TCRdb re-called the RT-PCR reads, giving one row per CDR3 protein. In the table there are hundreds of thousands of distinct CDR3 sequences, around 13% of which are singletons. Sequenced here: PBMCs from blood, sampled less than 15 days before vaccination. These receptors all come from a man over 45 who received an inactivated influenza vaccine.

This chain links TRBV15 with TRBJ2-2; D is perhaps TRBD1 (5 bases). Trimming took off 1 base at V and 4 bases at J, with 16 bases between the two ends. Germline V gene data show CDR1 as LNHNV and CDR2 as YYDKDF (reference sequence). The CDR3 is made up of 17 amino acids. The CDR3 region is CATSRVGPRVGTGELFF. CDR3 nucleotides: TGTGCCACCAGCAGAGTTGGGCCCAGGGTGGGCACCGGGGAGCTGTTTTTT.

This clonotype occurred many times. The chain links TRBV7-8 to TRBJ1-3; D ambiguous. Germline assignment: CDR1 SGHVS and CDR2 FQNEAQ. Trimming removed 6 bases at V and 0 bases at J, with 9 bases between. The CDR3 is 14 amino acids. This CDR3 is CASSTGLSGNTIYF. CDR3 coding DNA: TGTGCCAGCAGTACGGGTCTCTCTGGAAACACCATATATTTT.

The V and J genes are TRBV27 and TRBJ2-5; TRBD1 matches at 7 bases. This CDR3 comprises 12 residues. V gave up 6 bases and J gave up 4 bases; unmatched junction bases: 2. Germline CDR1 MNHEY, CDR2 SMNVEV (reference sequence). The CDR3 DNA reads as TGTGCCAGCAGACGGACAGGAGAGACCCAGTACTTC. It codes for CASRRTGETQYF.